This is a list of T cell receptor beta chains from one sample in a study of cytomegalovirus exposure and HLA in healthy donors. Repertoires were generated with immunoSEQ multiplex PCR, while TCRdb's copy carries only in-frame clones and drops some. The table includes approximately 150,000 clones, approximately 80% detected once. The specimen sequenced was PBMCs. Receptors were obtained from a man aged 35 to 55 in good health and CMV-seronegative. The CDR3 runs from the conserved cysteine through the conserved F or W. A D gene is named only where the DNA matches it firmly. The size entry is marked missing in some rows and otherwise reads once, few, many or a size class.

clone_size	v_call	d_call	j_call	cdr3_aa	cdr3_nt
NA	TRBV9	NA	TRBJ2-5	CASSTSQETQYF	TGTGCCAGCAGCACAAGCCAAGAGACCCAGTACTTC
NA	TRBV27	TRBD2	TRBJ2-7	CASRREATYEQYF	TGTGCCAGCAGGCGGGAGGCCACCTACGAGCAGTACTTC
NA	TRBV19	NA	TRBJ2-5	CASSMASQETQYF	TGTGCCAGTAGTATGGCTTCCCAAGAGACCCAGTACTTC
NA	TRBV7-6	NA	TRBJ1-6	CASSLSGESNSPLHF	TGTGCCAGCAGCTTAAGTGGGGAGTCTAATTCACCCCTCCACTTT
NA	TRBV19	TRBD2	TRBJ2-3	CASSIGVAGALDTQYF	TGTGCCAGTAGTATAGGGGTAGCGGGAGCTTTGGATACGCAGTATTTT
once	TRBV7-2	NA	TRBJ2-5	CASSLNRDTANQETQYF	TGTGCCAGCAGCTTGAATAGGGACACCGCAAACCAAGAGACCCAGTACTTC
NA	TRBV27	TRBD1	TRBJ2-5	CASSSPGTAQETQYF	TGTGCCAGCAGTTCCCCCGGGACAGCTCAAGAGACCCAGTACTTC
once	TRBV30	NA	TRBJ2-2	CAWSLSEYTGELFF	TGTGCCTGGAGCCTCTCGGAGTACACCGGGGAGCTGTTTTTT
NA	TRBV30	NA	TRBJ1-4	CAWSNREKLFF	TGTGCCTGGAGTAACCGGGAAAAACTGTTTTTT
NA	TRBV5-1	TRBD2	TRBJ2-3	CASSLSSSGGAYDTQYF	TGCGCCAGCAGCTTGTCCTCTAGCGGGGGGGCTTATGATACGCAGTATTTT
NA	TRBV4-3	TRBD2	TRBJ2-7	CASSQDVVAGENEQYF	TGCGCCAGCAGCCAAGATGTGGTAGCGGGGGAGAACGAGCAGTACTTC
NA	TRBV27	TRBD2	TRBJ2-1	CASSPASGPGEQFF	TGTGCCAGCAGTCCAGCTAGCGGGCCGGGTGAGCAGTTCTTC
NA	TRBV7-6	TRBD1	TRBJ1-5	CASSPRTDRVCTRYQPQHF	TGTGCCAGCAGCCCCCGAACGGACAGGGTATGCACGCGTTATCAGCCCCAGCATTTT
once	TRBV7-8	TRBD2	TRBJ2-1	CASSLVAGESYYGFNEQFF	TGTGCCAGCAGCTTAGTCGCGGGAGAAAGTTATTATGGTTTCAATGAGCAGTTCTTC
NA	TRBV5-1	TRBD2	TRBJ2-3	CASESGTSGRVADTQYF	TGCGCCAGCGAGTCCGGGACTAGCGGGAGGGTCGCAGATACGCAGTATTTT
NA	TRBV21-1	NA	TRBJ2-7	CASSKGMEGRIYEQYF	TGTGCCAGCAGCAAAGGAATGGAGGGGAGAATCTACGAGCAGTACTTC
NA	TRBV7-3	TRBD2	TRBJ2-1	CASSWTSGGAASSYNEQFF	TGTGCCAGCAGCTGGACTAGCGGGGGGGCCGCTAGCTCCTACAATGAGCAGTTCTTC
NA	TRBV7-2	TRBD2	TRBJ2-3	CASSQGGLAGADTQYF	TGTGCCAGCAGCCAGGGCGGTCTAGCGGGGGCGGATACGCAGTATTTT
NA	TRBV19	NA	TRBJ2-2	CASSIAGNTGELFF	TGTGCCAGTAGTATCGCAGGAAACACCGGGGAGCTGTTTTTT
NA	TRBV4-1	TRBD1	TRBJ2-7	CASSQDWAGGYEQYF	TGCGCCAGCAGCCAAGATTGGGCAGGGGGCTACGAGCAGTACTTC
NA	TRBV18	TRBD1	TRBJ2-7	CASSPQQGNEQYF	TGTGCCAGCTCACCCCAACAGGGGAACGAGCAGTACTTC
NA	TRBV2	TRBD1	TRBJ1-1	CASSSLRTGNYLAFF	TGTGCCAGCTCTAGTCTACGGACAGGGAATTATCTAGCTTTCTTT
NA	TRBV7-9	NA	TRBJ2-7	CASSSGGRGSASYEQYF	TGTGCCAGCAGCTCAGGCGGGCGGGGTTCAGCTTCCTACGAGCAGTACTTC
NA	TRBV7-9	NA	TRBJ2-2	CASSPPTSKSGELFF	TGTGCCAGCAGCCCCCCGACTAGTAAATCCGGGGAGCTGTTTTTT
NA	TRBV27	TRBD1	TRBJ2-7	CASRPTGGPYEQYF	TGTGCCAGCAGACCGACAGGGGGACCTTACGAGCAGTACTTC
few	TRBV7-6	TRBD2	TRBJ2-5	CASSLTSRGLDETQYF	TGTGCCAGCAGCCTGACCTCGAGGGGACTAGATGAGACCCAGTACTTC
NA	TRBV29-1	NA	TRBJ2-3	CSVPVTQGADTQYF	TGCAGCGTCCCAGTGACGCAGGGCGCAGATACGCAGTATTTT
NA	TRBV6-5	TRBD1	TRBJ2-7	CASSYSAGQGWYF	TGTGCCAGCAGTTACTCTGCGGGACAGGGGTGGTACTTC
NA	TRBV2	NA	TRBJ2-5	CASRHRGGMEETQYF	TGTGCCAGCAGACACAGGGGAGGCATGGAGGAGACCCAGTACTTC
NA	TRBV11-2	TRBD2	TRBJ2-3	CASSLDWASGSSRSTDTQYF	TGTGCCAGCAGCTTAGATTGGGCTAGCGGGAGCAGTAGGAGCACAGATACGCAGTATTTT
few	TRBV7-9	TRBD1	TRBJ2-2	CASSLDRGHTGELFF	TGTGCCAGCAGCTTAGACAGGGGCCACACCGGGGAGCTGTTTTTT
NA	TRBV4-3	TRBD2	TRBJ2-3	CASSQDPSGGPSTDTQYF	TGCGCCAGCAGCCAAGACCCTAGCGGGGGGCCCAGCACAGATACGCAGTATTTT
NA	TRBV6-6	TRBD1	TRBJ2-5	CASRPGTADETQYF	TGTGCCAGCAGGCCCGGGACAGCGGATGAGACCCAGTACTTC
NA	TRBV28	NA	TRBJ1-5	CASSLPYGNNQPQHF	TGTGCCAGCAGTTTGCCTTACGGGAATAATCAGCCCCAGCATTTT
NA	TRBV27	TRBD2	TRBJ2-7	CASSYLAGNIYEQYF	TGTGCCAGCAGTTACTTAGCGGGAAACATTTACGAGCAGTACTTC
NA	TRBV5-4	NA	TRBJ2-7	CASSNRAYEQYF	TGTGCCAGCAGCAACAGGGCCTACGAGCAGTACTTC
once	TRBV7-9	NA	TRBJ1-2	CSSSNPTVKANYGYTF	TGTTCCAGCAGCAATCCGACAGTAAAGGCTAACTATGGCTACACCTTC
few	TRBV21-1	NA	TRBJ2-7	CASSPSRRDEQYF	TGTGCCAGCAGCCCGAGCAGACGGGACGAGCAGTACTTC
few	TRBV6-1	TRBD1	TRBJ1-6	CASSEVWQGAGNSPLHF	TGTGCCAGCAGTGAAGTGTGGCAGGGGGCAGGGAATTCACCCCTCCACTTT
NA	TRBV10-2	TRBD1	TRBJ2-2	CASSESRDRSTGELFF	TGCGCCAGCAGTGAGTCTCGGGACAGGAGCACCGGGGAGCTGTTTTTT